This is a list of T cell receptor beta chains from one sample in a study of T cell responses to AZD1222 COVID-19 vaccine. Method: immunoSEQ multiplex PCR; TCRdb's copy keeps in-frame clones and lacks some. The repertoire includes 80,000 to 100,000 clones, roughly 92% of them detected once, and 12% sits in the top ten. Sequenced material: peripheral blood, taken on day 0 of AZD1222 vaccination. The receptors derive from an adult in good health. Both conserved end residues are part of each CDR3. A D gene is named only where the DNA matches it firmly. Only part of the rows carry a size: once, few, many, or a class if the clone is expanded.

D gene	clone size	V gene	J gene	CDR3 protein	CDR3 DNA
.	.	TRBV3-1/TRBV3-2	TRBJ1-3	CASSYGGRNTIYF	TGTGCCAGCAGCTATGGAGGGAGAAACACCATATATTTT
.	.	TRBV19	TRBJ2-1	CASSIIGQKHNEQFF	TGTGCCAGTAGTATAATTGGACAGAAACACAATGAGCAGTTCTTC
TRBD1	.	TRBV20-1	TRBJ1-6	CSVPRGNQLHF	TGCAGTGTCCCCAGGGGGAACCAGCTCCACTTT
.	.	TRBV2	TRBJ1-1	CASRPTTRNTEAFF	TGTGCCAGCCGCCCTACAACGAGGAACACTGAAGCTTTCTTT
TRBD1	.	TRBV11-1	TRBJ1-2	CASSDRDGYTF	TGTGCCAGCAGCGACAGGGATGGCTACACCTTC
.	.	TRBV18	TRBJ1-3	CASSPPAGVVSGNTIYF	TGTGCCAGCTCACCACCAGCTGGGGTGGTCTCTGGAAACACCATATATTTT
.	once	TRBV28	TRBJ1-6	CASSLLDSRRSPLHF	TGTGCCAGCAGTTTGTTGGACAGTAGGAGGTCACCCCTCCACTTT
TRBD1	once	TRBV5-1	TRBJ1-2	CASSPGQGVPIYGYTF	TGCGCCAGCAGCCCCGGACAGGGGGTTCCGATCTATGGCTACACCTTC
.	.	TRBV2	TRBJ2-7	CASSEERFSEQYF	TGTGCCAGCAGTGAAGAGCGGTTCTCCGAGCAGTACTTC
.	once	TRBV12-5	TRBJ1-2	CASGLDRGQPSTF	TGTGCTAGTGGTCTGGATCGCGGACAGCCGTCCACCTTC
TRBD1	.	TRBV18	TRBJ1-3	CASSPSRTGIHGNTIYF	TGTGCCAGCTCACCGTCCCGGACAGGGATTCATGGAAACACCATATATTTT
TRBD1	.	TRBV6-5	TRBJ1-5	CASRSGGRSNQPQHF	TGTGCCAGCAGATCAGGGGGCAGAAGCAATCAGCCCCAGCATTTT
.	.	TRBV18	TRBJ1-1	CASSPLGGNTEAFF	TGTGCCAGCTCACCTTTGGGGGGAAACACTGAAGCTTTCTTT
TRBD1	once	TRBV7-2	TRBJ2-4	CASSHLRDRGWGKNIQYF	TGTGCCAGCAGCCATCTCCGGGACAGGGGATGGGGCAAAAACATTCAGTACTTC
TRBD2	.	TRBV5-5	TRBJ2-1	CASSPAGQGYNEQFF	TGTGCCAGCAGCCCAGCGGGGCAGGGCTACAATGAGCAGTTCTTC
.	.	TRBV6-2/TRBV6-3	TRBJ2-1	CASSYHRGAYNEQFF	TGTGCCAGCAGTTACCATCGGGGGGCGTACAATGAGCAGTTCTTC
.	.	TRBV6-6	TRBJ1-5	CASSYDNQPQHF	TGTGCCAGCAGTTACGACAATCAGCCCCAGCATTTT
.	.	TRBV7-3	TRBJ1-3	CASSLTRPGAGNTIYF	TGTGCCAGCAGCTTAACCCGTCCAGGGGCTGGAAACACCATATATTTT
.	.	TRBV27	TRBJ2-1	CASSYGGASSKFF	TGTGCCAGCAGTTACGGGGGCGCGAGTAGTAAGTTCTTC
.	.	TRBV3-1/TRBV3-2	TRBJ1-4	CASSQVADEKLFF	TGTGCCAGCAGCCAGGTGGCCGATGAAAAACTGTTTTTT
.	.	TRBV21-1	TRBJ2-7	CASSKGSGQNSEQYF	TGTGCCAGCAGCAAGGGATCCGGCCAAAACTCCGAGCAGTACTTC
TRBD1	once	TRBV7-2	TRBJ2-3	CASSSGGTGNSDTQYF	TGTGCCAGCAGCTCAGGGGGGACAGGGAATTCAGATACGCAGTATTTT
.	.	TRBV4-1	TRBJ1-4	CASSHRDQGEKLFF	TGCGCCAGCAGCCACCGGGACCAGGGTGAAAAACTGTTTTTT
TRBD2	.	TRBV28	TRBJ2-6	CASRGGFSGANVLTF	TGTGCCAGCAGGGGGGGGTTCTCTGGGGCCAACGTCCTGACTTTC
.	.	TRBV6-5	TRBJ1-2	CASSPTNRNGYTF	TGTGCCAGCAGTCCCACAAACAGGAATGGCTACACCTTC
.	.	TRBV27	TRBJ2-7	CASSQRQGLSGYEQYF	TGTGCCAGCAGTCAGAGACAGGGACTCTCGGGCTACGAGCAGTACTTC
.	.	TRBV5-4	TRBJ2-7	CASSFGQGSYEQYF	TGTGCCAGCAGCTTTGGCCAGGGGTCCTACGAGCAGTACTTC
TRBD2	.	TRBV6-5	TRBJ2-5	CASRLLSGGYETQYF	TGTGCCAGCAGGCTCTTAAGCGGGGGGTATGAGACCCAGTACTTC
TRBD1	.	TRBV6-9	TRBJ1-4	CASRIRETGGSATNEKLFF	TGTGCCAGCAGGATACGGGAAACAGGGGGTAGTGCAACTAATGAAAAACTGTTTTTT
TRBD1	.	TRBV28	TRBJ2-1	CASSRKQGRNEQFF	TGTGCCAGCAGCCGGAAACAGGGGCGGAATGAGCAGTTCTTC
.	.	TRBV11-3	TRBJ2-5	CASSLGGRPTGETQYF	TGTGCCAGCAGCTTAGGGGGGAGGCCAACCGGGGAGACCCAGTACTTC
.	once	TRBV5-6	TRBJ2-3	CASSPGTVVGTDTQYF	TGTGCCAGCAGCCCGGGGACGGTAGTCGGCACAGATACGCAGTATTTT
TRBD1	.	TRBV7-8	TRBJ1-1	CASSLTGGMNTEAFF	TGTGCCAGCAGCTTAACAGGGGGCATGAACACTGAAGCTTTCTTT
.	.	TRBV7-2	TRBJ2-7	CASSSADRYTYEQYF	TGTGCCAGCAGCTCCGCCGACCGCTACACCTACGAGCAGTACTTC
.	.	TRBV7-9	TRBJ2-2	CASTRTSGGELFF	TGTGCCAGCACCCGGACAAGCGGAGGGGAGCTGTTTTTT